Described below is a single TCR beta chain sequence and its context. Its matching antigen is unknown. This CDR3 region has 16 residues. In germline, CDR1 is SGDLS, CDR2 YYNGEE. Trimming stripped 2 bases from V and 2 bases from J, with 15 bases between. The sample originates from a study of shared clonotypes between healthy human individuals. Donors included only healthy HIV-negative adults lacking recent acute infections or vaccinations. Study outcomes and limitations: Clonotypes that were shared across a few donors made up approximately 5.1% of naive CD4 clonotypes.

Sorted-subset replicate PCR reactions were performed with approximately 200 ng DNA, corresponding to about 32,000 T cell genomes. The repertoire was sequenced with immunoSEQ multiplex PCR; TCRdb's copy has only in-frame clones and lacks some. The table records about 1 million clones, around 75% of them present only once. The sequenced sample was memory CD4+ T cells sorted from blood. Subset meaning: CD45RA-negative fraction. V usage is TRBV9 and J usage is TRBJ2-3; D is unclear. The sequence derives from a man younger than 35 in good health. CDR3: CASSVGPVGATDTQYF. DNA of the CDR3: TGTGCCAGCAGCGTCGGACCCGTCGGAGCCACAGATACGCAGTATTTT.